The entry below describes one TCR beta chain. Its cognate antigen is unknown. 5'-RACE, quantitative and with molecular barcodes, yielded the TCR beta libraries. TCRdb redid the calling of the 5' RACE reads with MiXCR, one entry per CDR3 protein. This table has 300,000 to 400,000 distinct CDR3 sequences, approximately 15% appearing once. The data originate from a study of CD8 T cells in ankylosing spondylitis. Whole-study results and caveats: Disease-associated clones were reportedly significantly overrepresented in matched ankylosing spondylitis synovial fluid. Within ankylosing spondylitis blood, a TCR beta motif made up of roughly eight highly homologous variants appeared to be characteristic.

Germline CDR1 is MNHNS and CDR2 is SASEGT. Trimming cost V 7 bases and J 2 bases; bases outside gene matches: 10. This CDR3 region has 16 residues. This receptor was taken from a male donor with ankylosing spondylitis or in good health (not recorded which). The V call is TRBV6-1, the J call TRBJ1-5; 8 bases align to TRBD1. Sample: blood, either unsorted or a sorted T cell fraction (not recorded which). The CDR3 nucleotides read TGTGCCAGCAAGGACAGGGCTAATCAGGGCAATCAGCCCCAGCATTTT. It is translated as CASKDRANQGNQPQHF.